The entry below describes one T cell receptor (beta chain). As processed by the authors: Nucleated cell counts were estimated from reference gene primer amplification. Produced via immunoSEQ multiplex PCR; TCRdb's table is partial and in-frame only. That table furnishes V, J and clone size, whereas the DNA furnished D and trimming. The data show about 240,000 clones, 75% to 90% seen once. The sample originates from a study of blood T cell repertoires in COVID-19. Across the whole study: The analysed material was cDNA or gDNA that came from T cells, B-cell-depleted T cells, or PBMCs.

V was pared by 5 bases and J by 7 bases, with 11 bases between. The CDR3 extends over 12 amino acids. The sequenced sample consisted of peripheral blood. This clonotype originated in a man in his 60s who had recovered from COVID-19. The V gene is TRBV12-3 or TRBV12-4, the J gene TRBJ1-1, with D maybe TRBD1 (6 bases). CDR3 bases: TGTGCCAGCAGTATCGGACAGATTGAAGCTTTCTTT. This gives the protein CASSIGQIEAFF.